This TCR beta chain was profiled in a study of T-cell reconstitution after alpha-beta-depleted transplantation in children. The library targeted TCRbeta and was prepared with unique molecular identifiers. TCRdb ran MiXCR on the PCR reads and lists one entry per CDR3 protein. Among 500,000 to 600,000 distinct CDR3 sequences listed, 15% to 20% were seen once. V dropped 4 bases and J dropped 7 bases, with 14 bases sitting between them. Germline CDR1 SGHAT, CDR2 FQNNGV. The CDR3 loop spans 14 amino acids. V usage is TRBV11-2 and J usage is TRBJ2-1, with D perhaps TRBD1 or TRBD2 (5 bases each). Sequenced here: PBMCs from the stem cell graft donor, sampled from the stem cell graft. The TCR was taken from a human donor who donated a stem cell graft to a child with acute lymphoblastic leukemia. This CDR3 reads CASSSRDPQNEQFF. As DNA, the CDR3 is TGTGCCAGCAGCTCCCGGGACCCGCAGAATGAGCAGTTCTTC.